Given below is one TCR beta chain in context. It lacks a known antigen. No base-level quality is on record; no much larger clone is a single base apart. In the paper's terms, the treatment or condition label means: approximately 9-day PBMC culture with coronavirus spike peptide pools or control peptides (ViraFEST assay). To expand antigen-specific T cells with peptide pools and then pick out the expanded clonotypes through TCR sequencing, the study relied on the ViraFEST assay. The convalescent patients' positive SARS-CoV-2 PCR tests fell between March and December 2020, which was before the Alpha, Beta and Delta variants emerged in the United States. PBMCs were cultured at roughly 2 million per well in IMDM supplemented with approximately 5% human AB serum and about 10 IU/ml IL-2, with roughly 9.5 ug/ml peptide pools added. Half of the culture medium was replaced with fresh IL-2-containing medium on days 3 and 7. After around 11 days of culture, CD4+ T cells were isolated by negative selection using the EasySep CD4+ T cell isolation kit. PBMCs were separated from whole blood using Ficoll-Paque Plus gradient centrifugation and then either used fresh or cryopreserved at -140C. Triplicate wells were generally used for each culture condition.

The data belong to a study of vaccination and CD4 T cells after COVID-19 (dated by TCRdb to between 2021 and 2024). At the level of the whole study: SARS-CoV-2 positivity had been established in the convalescent patients by nasal swab PCR, and mild disease was recorded in roughly 10 of these patients and severe disease in one. In the convalescent cohort there were six males and four females, among whom were two Hispanic individuals, seven Caucasians, two Asians and one multiracial person. Participants received two doses of either the Pfizer-BioNTech BNT162b2 vaccine (n=8) or the Moderna mRNA-1273 vaccine (n=2). Post-COVID blood samples were collected from convalescent patients a median of around 96 days after diagnosis, with a range of roughly 30 to 170 days. Post-vaccine blood samples were taken a median of 72 days after the second vaccine dose, with a range of roughly 14 to 250 days. Overlapping spike peptide pools from SARS-CoV-2 and from the common cold coronaviruses HCoV-NL63, HCoV-OC43 and HCoV-229E were used as culture stimuli. In control cultures, a CEFX viral epitope pool was used as positive control, an HIV-1 Nef peptide pool was used as negative control, or no peptide was added. In about 11 COVID-19 convalescent patients and a handful of infection-naive healthy vaccine recipients, the spike-specific CD4+ TCR repertoire before mRNA vaccination was compared with the repertoire after mRNA vaccination. Results the study describes overall, beyond this receptor: Only a relatively small number of convalescent patients were included in the study, and early timepoints following natural infection were not analyzed. Among convalescent patients, a median about 90% of the SARS-CoV-2-reactive clones seen after vaccination appeared only after vaccination, which suggests priming specific to the vaccine. Although the median number of SARS-CoV-2-reactive clonotypes went up from some 23 after infection to approximately 40 after vaccination, the increase was not significant. In convalescent patients, nearly all vaccine-specific clones (304 of 307) were found to be mono-reactive for SARS-CoV-2 spike rather than cross-reactive with common cold coronaviruses.

Libraries were constructed by PCR. DNA from cultured CD4+ T cells underwent TCR sequencing with the Oncomine TCR Beta short-read assay at the Johns Hopkins FTIC core. The QIAamp micro DNA kit was used to extract genomic DNA from the cultured CD4+ T cells. The Oncomine TCR Beta libraries from cultured CD4+ T cells were pooled using unique dual indexes and then sequenced on an Illumina iSeq 100. On the authors' methods: Non-productive sequences were filtered out, and CDR3s that did not start with C, did not end with F or W, or were shorter than 7 amino acids were discarded. Antigen-specific clonotypes were identified using the MANAFEST web application through comparison of peptide-stimulated wells with reference and other culture wells. To be called positive, a clone needed an FDR below 0.05, an odds ratio above 5, and a productive frequency above 0.1% in at least two of three replicate wells. A clonotype was classed as cross-reactive if the clonotype showed significant expansion both in SARS-CoV-2 spike wells and in at least one common cold coronavirus spike condition. Levenshtein distances (stringdist) and unrooted phylogenetic trees (ape) in R version 3.6.1 were used to assess CDR3 homology. The public reads were reprocessed in TCRdb via fastp at Q25 and MiXCR, keeping in-frame beta chains. Rows matching on CDR3 protein sequence are summarized as one entry with the most common DNA and genes. V and J calls and clone size were set by TCRdb, not the authors. The sample table records more than 20,000 distinct CDR3 sequences; around half of these occur just once. Jointly, the top ten make up over 3.5% of the sample.

The germline V gene supplies CDR1 MDHEN and CDR2 SYDVKM. V loses 2 bases of germline sequence and J loses 0 bases, and the interval between the two ends is 11 bases. Including the terminal cysteine and phenylalanine, the CDR3 comprises 16 residues. CDR3 DNA is the only sequence kept; it has 48 bases, read in frame from the first base. The material sequenced was CD4+ T cells from blood, cultured in vitro. The receptor's source is a human donor who had recovered from COVID-19. The receptor chain draws on TRBV28 and TRBJ1-5, with no D gene named confidently. The base sequence is TGTGCCAGCAGTTTAGCAGGAGCCCATAGCAATCAGCCCCAGCATTTT. This gives the protein CASSLAGAHSNQPQHF.